The 3 T cell receptor beta chains below come from one sample, sequenced in a study of neoadjuvant anti-PD-1 for oral cavity cancer. Profiling relied on immunoSEQ multiplex PCR, and the TCRdb table lists in-frame clones only, not all of them. The table has about 10,000 clones, roughly three fifths seen once. Time point noted: after neoadjuvant nivolumab, at surgical resection. The source was PBMCs, collected after nivolumab (anti-PD-1) treatment. The receptors here all came from a person aged 35-80 years with oral cavity squamous cell carcinoma.

V usage is TRBV19 and J usage is TRBJ2-1; no reliable D call. CDR3 length: 11 amino acids. Germline values: CDR1 LNHDA, CDR2 SQIVND (reference sequence). V lost 9 bases to trimming and J lost 3 bases, with 6 bases between them. The CDR3 DNA is TGTGCCAGCGGAGACTACAATGAGCAGTTCTTC. It specifies CASGDYNEQFF.

The chain is built from TRBV6-8 and TRBJ2-1; the D call may be TRBD1 or TRBD2 (6 bases each). Trimming took 0 bases from V and 9 from J, leaving 18 bases between them. This CDR3 is built from 16 residues. CDR1 is MNHGY and CDR2 is SAAAGT in the germline V gene. The CDR3 DNA reads as TGTGCCAGCAGTTACTCGAGGGGGGCCTACCCCGGTGAGCAGTTCTTC. It codes for CASSYSRGAYPGEQFF.

This chain connects TRBV5-4 to TRBJ1-1; D is unresolved. Germline lookup yields CDR1 SGHNT and CDR2 YYREEE (reference sequence). Trimming took 5 bases from V and 8 from J, leaving 10 bases between them. This CDR3 comprises 11 residues. CDR3 loop: CASSSSIEAFF. The CDR3 DNA sequence: TGTGCCAGCAGTTCCTCTATCGAAGCTTTCTTT.